The 27 T cell receptor beta chains reported below all come from one sample, sequenced in a study of blood T cell repertoires in COVID-19. Method: immunoSEQ multiplex PCR; TCRdb's copy keeps in-frame clones and lacks some. Of approximately 360,000 clones detected, around 87% appear once; the ten largest clones hold less than 2.5%. The sample comprised PBMCs or T cells enriched from blood (not recorded which). These receptors came from a man aged 35-49 years in a cohort exposed to, infected with or recovered from COVID-19 (not recorded which).

This chain joins TRBV19 and TRBJ1-5; D remains ambiguous. This CDR3 spans 16 amino acids. The V end was cut by 1 base, the J end by 2 bases, with 12 bases between. In germline, CDR1 is LNHDA, CDR2 SQIVND (reference sequence). Here the CDR3 reads CASSIGGNGRNQPQHF. In nucleotides, the CDR3 is TGTGCCAGTAGTATAGGAGGGAACGGACGCAATCAGCCCCAGCATTTT.

This chain connects TRBV11-3 to TRBJ2-3; D not resolved. The germline V gene encodes CDR1 SGHNT and CDR2 YENEEA. The V end was cut by 1 base, the J end by 4 bases, with 6 bases between. The length of the CDR3 is 13 residues. For the CDR3, the DNA is TGTGCCAGCAGCTTAGCCCCATCAGATACGCAGTATTTT. Protein product: CASSLAPSDTQYF.

The rearrangement links TRBV6-5 to TRBJ2-7; maybe TRBD1 (6 bases). The CDR3 is made up of 16 amino acids. The germline V gene encodes CDR1 MNHEY and CDR2 SVGAGI. V lost 0 bases and J 3 bases, leaving 15 bases between the germline ends. CDR3 DNA sequence: TGTGCCAGCAGTTACTCGAAATCAGGGGCCTACTACGAGCAGTACTTC. Protein sequence: CASSYSKSGAYYEQYF.

The rearrangement links TRBV5-1 to TRBJ2-7; TRBD2 aligns across 12 bases. Germline V lookup: CDR1 SGHRS, CDR2 YFSETQ. CDR3 length: 15 amino acids. The J segment lost 3 bases and the V segment lost 3 bases, leaving 4 bases of the junction unmatched. CDR3 amino acids: CASSWTSGAFYEQYF. The CDR3 DNA reads as TGCGCCAGCAGCTGGACTAGCGGGGCCTTCTACGAGCAGTACTTC.

The rearrangement links TRBV6-5 to TRBJ1-2; D might be TRBD1 (5 bases). Germline CDR1 is MNHEY and CDR2 is SVGAGI. The CDR3 extends over 15 amino acids. The V gene lost 8 bases and the J gene lost 1 base, with 17 bases spanning the gap. This CDR3 reads CASGTLQDFNYGYTF. For the CDR3, the DNA is TGTGCCAGCGGCACTCTACAGGATTTTAACTATGGCTACACCTTC.

The table lists this clone with a few counts. This chain joins TRBV6-5 and TRBJ1-5; weak D call: TRBD1 (5 bases). This CDR3 is 15 amino acids long. In germline, CDR1 is MNHEY, CDR2 SVGAGI. Trimming left V 4 bases short and J 0 bases short, with 10 bases between. CDR3 bases: TGTGCCAGCAGTTCCAGGGTATCTAGCAATCAGCCCCAGCATTTT. Its translation is CASSSRVSSNQPQHF.

This clone was seen more than once but under ten times. V is TRBV27 and J is TRBJ2-1, with 7 bases that match TRBD1. Losses at the gene ends were 6 bases for V and 8 bases for J; bases not matched to a gene: 4. Germline lookup yields CDR1 MNHEY and CDR2 SMNVEV (reference sequence). The CDR3 consists of 12 residues. The CDR3 nucleotides are TGTGCCAGCAGCCGACAGGGCTATGAGCAGTTCTTC. Its translation is CASSRQGYEQFF.

This clone appeared a single time. The chain couples TRBV7-9 to TRBJ2-1; D gene uncertain. This CDR3 has 14 residues. The germline gives CDR1 SEHNR, CDR2 FQNEAQ (reference sequence). The V end was cut by 1 base, the J end by 16 bases, with 20 bases between. The CDR3 nucleotides read TGTGCCAGCAGCTTAGTCTTGCCCCTTGTCGAGTACTTCTTC. Amino acid sequence: CASSLVLPLVEYFF. Using reference TRBV7-9 and TRBJ2-1 for the parts outside the CDR3, the full variable domain is DTGVSQNPRHKITKRGQNVTFRCDPISEHNRLYWYRQTLGQGPEFLTYFQNEAQLEKSRLLSDRFSAERPKGSFSTLEIQRTEQGDSAMYLCASSLVLPLVEYFFGPGTRLTVL.

The CDR3 spells CASSVGLAGGHNEQFF. In DNA form, the CDR3 reads TGTGCCAGCAGCGTAGGACTAGCGGGAGGGCACAATGAGCAGTTCTTC. The rearrangement links TRBV9 to TRBJ2-1, with TRBD2 matching over 14 bases. The V and J ends lost 0 bases and 5 bases, in that order; junction bases with no gene match: 1. Germline values: CDR1 SGDLS, CDR2 YYNGEE. This CDR3 is built from 16 residues.

The V gene is TRBV5-4, the J gene TRBJ1-6; weak D call: TRBD1 (6 bases). Germline lookup yields CDR1 SGHNT and CDR2 YYREEE (reference sequence). The CDR3 runs to 14 residues. V was shortened by 3 bases and J by 8 bases, with 12 bases between the two germline ends. CDR3 amino acids: CASSSDRRHSPLHF. CDR3 nucleotides: TGTGCCAGCAGCTCCGACAGGAGGCATTCACCCCTCCACTTT.

This CDR3 is CASSPMTDTTGELFF. CDR3 DNA: TGTGCCAGCAGCCCAATGACAGATACCACCGGGGAGCTGTTTTTT. This chain links TRBV7-9 with TRBJ2-2; a weak D match, TRBD1 (5 bases). With 5 bases removed from V and 4 bases from J, the gap between germline ends came to 14 bases. The CDR3 is 15 amino acids. Germline V gives CDR1 SEHNR, CDR2 FQNEAQ (reference sequence).

The genes are TRBV19 and TRBJ2-1, with 8 bases identical to TRBD2. The V segment lost 1 base and the J segment 9 bases; nucleotides outside the gene matches: 5. In germline, CDR1 is LNHDA, CDR2 SQIVND (reference sequence). CDR3 size: 14 residues. The CDR3 nucleotides read TGTGCCAGTAGTATAGTTCCTAGCGGGTTTGAGCAGTTCTTC. Translation: CASSIVPSGFEQFF.

The genes are TRBV19 and TRBJ1-3; 11 positions match TRBD1. The CDR3 is made up of 16 amino acids. With V trimmed by 7 bases and J by 1 base, 6 bases remained unmatched. The germline V gene encodes CDR1 LNHDA and CDR2 SQIVND (reference sequence). The CDR3 DNA is TGTGCCAGTACCATCGGACAGGGGGCTTCTGGAAACACCATATATTTT. It encodes CASTIGQGASGNTIYF.

This sequence joins TRBV27 and TRBJ2-2; possible D gene TRBD2, 5 bases. The CDR3 is made up of 15 amino acids. CDR1 is MNHEY, CDR2 SMNVEV, per germline (reference sequence). V lost 5 bases to trimming and J lost 0 bases, with 10 bases between them. In DNA, the CDR3 is TGTGCCAGCAGTCCGTTAGCGCCGAACACCGGGGAGCTGTTTTTT. This codes for CASSPLAPNTGELFF.

This chain connects TRBV18 to TRBJ1-2, with 7 bases aligning to TRBD1. This CDR3 comprises 14 residues. Germline V gene data show CDR1 as KGHSH and CDR2 as LQKENI. V was pared by 4 bases and J by 1 base, with 3 bases of the junction left unmatched. The CDR3 is CASSQGQLNYGYTF. As DNA, the CDR3 is TGTGCCAGCTCACAGGGACAGCTTAACTATGGCTACACCTTC.

The chain joins TRBV2 to TRBJ1-5, with a weak D call TRBD1 (6 bases). V was shortened by 5 bases and J by 0 bases, with 14 bases between the two germline ends. In germline, CDR1 is SNHLY, CDR2 FYNNEI. CDR3 size: 16 residues. The CDR3 DNA reads TGTGCCAGCAGTAACCTCGGGACACTTAGCAATCAGCCCCAGCATTTT. This encodes CASSNLGTLSNQPQHF.

This rearrangement joins TRBV4-1 to TRBJ2-5, with TRBD2 matching 12 bases. This CDR3 contains 18 residues. The J segment lost 5 bases and the V segment lost 3 bases, leaving 13 bases of the junction unmatched. CDR1 and CDR2 from the germline V gene are MGHRA and YSYEKL. CDR3 region: CASSQPTWGLAGGETQYF. DNA for the CDR3: TGCGCCAGCAGCCAGCCAACTTGGGGCCTAGCGGGAGGGGAGACCCAGTACTTC.

The chain is built from TRBV7-8 and TRBJ1-4, with TRBD1 matching 7 bases. In germline, CDR1 is SGHVS, CDR2 FQNEAQ. J was trimmed by 11 bases and V by 6 bases; bases with no gene match: 12. This CDR3 has 14 residues. In DNA form, the CDR3 reads TGTGCCAGCAGTACCCGACAGGGAGCGAAGAAACTGTTTTTT. Translated: CASSTRQGAKKLFF. The full variable domain, rest sourced from reference TRBV7-8 and TRBJ1-4, is GAGVSQSPRYKVAKRGQDVALRCDPISGHVSLFWYQQALGQGPEFLTYFQNEAQLDKSGLPSDRFFAERPEGSVSTLKIQRTQQEDSAVYLCASSTRQGAKKLFFGSGTQLSVL.

The V call is TRBV10-1, the J call TRBJ2-7, with TRBD1 identical over 10 bases. Germline V lookup: CDR1 WNHNN, CDR2 SYGVQD (reference sequence). Trimming cost V 1 base and J 1 base; bases outside gene matches: 1. The CDR3 is made up of 15 amino acids. CDR3 loop: CASSELGQGSYEQYF. The CDR3 DNA follows: TGCGCCAGCAGTGAGTTGGGACAGGGGTCCTACGAGCAGTACTTC.

The chain combines TRBV3-1 (or the pseudogene TRBV3-2) with TRBJ1-4, with D possibly TRBD1 on 5 matching bases. The CDR3 length is 14 residues. V was pared by 4 bases and J by 4 bases, with 10 bases between. CDR1 and CDR2 (germline): LGHDT, YNNKEL (reference sequence). CDR3 amino acids: CASSPRGNNEKLFF. The CDR3 region has the DNA TGTGCCAGCAGCCCCCGGGGGAATAATGAAAAACTGTTTTTT.

This chain links TRBV27 with TRBJ1-2; 7 bases are a match to TRBD1. The germline CDR1 and CDR2 sequences are MNHEY and SMNVEV (reference sequence). V lost 6 bases to trimming and J lost 7 bases; unmatched junction nucleotides: 11. The CDR3 is 14 amino acids. In DNA, the CDR3 is TGTGCCAGCAGGCGGGACAGACCTATCTCTGGCTACACCTTC. Its protein is CASRRDRPISGYTF.

This chain links TRBV9 with TRBJ2-1, with D possibly TRBD2 on 5 matching bases. CDR1 and CDR2 (germline): SGDLS, YYNGEE. Trimming left V 0 bases short and J 0 bases short, with 10 bases between. The CDR3 runs to 16 residues. DNA for the CDR3: TGTGCCAGCAGCGTAGATAAGCGGAGCTCCTACAATGAGCAGTTCTTC. As protein: CASSVDKRSSYNEQFF.

The gene calls are TRBV24-1 and TRBJ2-1; 8 bases are a match to TRBD2. CDR3 size: 17 residues. Germline V CDR1 and CDR2: KGHDR, SFDVKD. V trimming: 1 base; J trimming: 0 bases; junction bases outside the gene matches: 4. CDR3 sequence reads: CATSDLPSGSSYNEQFF. The CDR3 DNA is TGTGCCACCAGTGATTTACCGAGCGGGAGCTCCTACAATGAGCAGTTCTTC.

The CDR3 spells CASSSEYQETQYF. As DNA, the CDR3 is TGCGCCAGCAGCTCCGAGTACCAAGAGACCCAGTACTTC. This sequence joins TRBV5-1 and TRBJ2-5; no definite D call. The CDR3 runs 13 residues. Per the germline V gene, CDR1 is SGHRS and CDR2 is YFSETQ. V lost 3 bases and J 0 bases, leaving 6 bases between the germline ends.

This clone was seen once. The genes are TRBV30 and TRBJ2-1; tentatively, D is TRBD2 (5 bases). The V end lost 0 bases, the J end lost 5 bases, and 8 bases lay between the germline ends. The CDR3 has 13 amino acids. Germline assignment: CDR1 GTSNPN and CDR2 SVGIG (reference sequence). This CDR3 reads CAWSVVLDNEQFF. The CDR3 DNA is TGTGCCTGGAGTGTAGTACTAGACAATGAGCAGTTCTTC.

The chain links TRBV2 to TRBJ2-7, with TRBD1 matching over 10 bases. Trimming cost V 6 bases and J 2 bases; bases outside gene matches: 4. The V gene's germline CDR1 is SNHLY and CDR2 FYNNEI. CDR3 size: 14 residues. The CDR3 spells CASSSGTGAYEQYF. The CDR3 bases are TGTGCCAGCAGCTCCGGGACAGGGGCCTACGAGCAGTACTTC. The entire variable domain, with the rest obtained from reference TRBV2 and TRBJ2-7, is as follows: EPEVTQTPSHQVTQMGQEVILRCVPISNHLYFYWYRQILGQKVEFLVSFYNNEISEKSEIFDDQFSVERPDGSNFTLKIRSTKLEDSAMYFCASSSGTGAYEQYFGPGTRLTVT.

The rearrangement joins TRBV19 to TRBJ2-2, with a tentative D call TRBD1 (6 bases). Germline assignment: CDR1 LNHDA and CDR2 SQIVND (reference sequence). This CDR3 spans 15 amino acids. V lost 7 bases and J 5 bases, leaving 17 bases between the germline ends. CDR3 amino acids: CASTNPGVLTGELFF. Written as DNA, the CDR3 is TGTGCCAGTACTAATCCAGGGGTTTTAACCGGGGAGCTGTTTTTT. Complete variable domain (other parts from reference TRBV19 and TRBJ2-2): DGGITQSPKYLFRKEGQNVTLSCEQNLNHDAMYWYRQDPGQGLRLIYYSQIVNDFQKGDIAEGYSVSREKKESFPLTVTSAQKNPTAFYLCASTNPGVLTGELFFGEGSRLTVL.